This T cell receptor (beta chain) was sequenced for a study of T cells in Graves' hyperthyroidism and ophthalmopathy. RNA transcripts served as the template for amplifying TCR beta CDR3 regions. Initially, a first-round RT-PCR of the TCR CDR3 employed the HTBI primer set. TCRdb recomputed calls from the multiplex PCR reads with MiXCR, one row per CDR3 protein. The table lists roughly 500,000 distinct CDR3 sequences, 40% to 55% of them singletons. Germline loops: CDR1 ENHRY, CDR2 SYGVKD. The CDR3 spans 13 residues. V lost 6 bases, J lost 3 bases, and 12 bases lay in between. Exclusion of a patient resulted from uncontrolled infection, other autoimmune disease, pregnancy or lactation.

This chain links TRBV10-3 with TRBJ2-7; perhaps TRBD1 as D (5 bases). The receptor was isolated from an adult woman with Graves' disease, either hyperthyroidism or ophthalmopathy (not recorded which). The sample comprised peripheral blood or thyroid tissue (not recorded which). The CDR3 region is CAIRDTANYEQYF. CDR3 DNA sequence: TGTGCCATCAGGGACACCGCTAACTACGAGCAGTACTTC.